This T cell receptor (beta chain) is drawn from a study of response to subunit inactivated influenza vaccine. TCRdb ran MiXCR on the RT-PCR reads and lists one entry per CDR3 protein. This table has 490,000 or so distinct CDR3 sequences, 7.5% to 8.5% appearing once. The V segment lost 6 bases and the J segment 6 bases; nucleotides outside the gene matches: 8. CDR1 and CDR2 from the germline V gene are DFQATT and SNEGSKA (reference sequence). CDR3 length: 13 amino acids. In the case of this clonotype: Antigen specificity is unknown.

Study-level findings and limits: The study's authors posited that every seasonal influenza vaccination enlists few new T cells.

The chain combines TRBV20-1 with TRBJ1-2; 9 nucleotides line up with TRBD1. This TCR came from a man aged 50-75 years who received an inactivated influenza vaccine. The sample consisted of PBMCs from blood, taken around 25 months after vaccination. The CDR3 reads CSARNRGLDGYTF. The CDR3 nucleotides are TGCAGTGCCCGAAACAGGGGGCTGGATGGCTACACCTTC.